What follows is one T cell receptor (beta chain) and its context. These data are taken from a study of patients and donors after allogeneic stem cell transplantation. TCRdb reanalysed the RT-PCR reads using MiXCR and keeps one entry per CDR3 protein. The table shows about 90,000 distinct CDR3 sequences, with roughly 43% occurring only once. Sequencing used blood, either unsorted or a sorted T cell fraction (not recorded which). The sequence was collected from a human donor who was either an allogeneic HSCT recipient or a stem cell or donor lymphocyte infusion donor (not recorded which). It is not recorded whose cells these are; they may come from a transplant donor.

CDR3 in DNA: TGTGCCAGCAGTCTGACGGGACCAATGGTCGGTGGTGGCTACACCTTC. As protein: CASSLTGPMVGGGYTF. The gene calls are TRBV6-2 or TRBV6-3 and TRBJ1-2, with a tentative D call TRBD1 (5 bases). The germline V gene encodes CDR1 MNHEY and CDR2 SVGEGT. V lost 5 bases and J 7 bases, leaving 23 bases between the germline ends. The CDR3 is made up of 16 amino acids.